Listed here are 19 T cell receptor beta chains from one sample, sequenced in a study of OX40 agonist ivuxolimab in advanced cancers. Only in-frame clones appear in the TCRdb table, and some are missing; sequencing was by immunoSEQ multiplex PCR. The table records around 68,000 clones, roughly 90% of them present only once. Material: CD4+ or CD8+ T cells sorted from blood, obtained in a trial of the OX40 agonist ivuxolimab. These receptors all come from an adult with an advanced solid tumor such as melanoma, head and neck, liver or kidney cancer.

Only a few counts were recorded for this clone. This CDR3 reads CASSLDLAGGTWELFF. The CDR3 DNA reads as TGTGCCAGCAGCTTGGATCTAGCGGGGGGGACTTGGGAGCTGTTTTTT. V and J are TRBV5-4 and TRBJ2-2; 12 positions match TRBD2. There are 16 residues in the CDR3. Germline-derived CDR1 and CDR2 are SGHNT and YYREEE (reference sequence). V shed 0 bases and J 9 bases; nucleotides not matched to a gene: 6.

The chain employs TRBV30 and TRBJ2-7, with TRBD2 matching over 11 bases. The germline V gene has CDR1 GTSNPN and CDR2 SVGIG (reference sequence). This CDR3 comprises 14 residues. The V segment lost 3 bases and the J segment 7 bases; nucleotides outside the gene matches: 8. The CDR3 DNA reads as TGTGCCTGGAGCAAGGGGGCTAGCGGGAGGGAGCAGTACTTC. Residues: CAWSKGASGREQYF.

J is TRBJ2-3 and V is TRBV5-4; 8 bases match TRBD1. V shed 1 base, J shed 5 bases, and the junction held 6 bases outside the gene matches. The CDR3 loop spans 15 amino acids. Germline loops: CDR1 SGHNT, CDR2 YYREEE (reference sequence). The CDR3 loop reads CASSLSGTGGDTQYF. The CDR3 coding sequence is TGTGCCAGCAGCTTGTCAGGGACAGGAGGAGATACGCAGTATTTT.

This clone showed up just once. The chain uses TRBV5-4 and TRBJ2-1, with 11 bases lining up with TRBD2. The CDR3 extends over 14 amino acids. The J segment lost 8 bases and the V segment lost 0 bases, leaving 1 base of the junction unmatched. Germline V gene data show CDR1 as SGHNT and CDR2 as YYREEE (reference sequence). The CDR3 sequence: CASSLELAGDEQFF. CDR3 in DNA: TGTGCCAGCAGCTTGGAACTAGCGGGGGATGAGCAGTTCTTC.

The chain uses TRBV29-1 and TRBJ2-5; D may be TRBD1 or TRBD2 (5 bases each). The CDR3 has 15 amino acids. Germline loops: CDR1 SQVTM, CDR2 ANQGSEA. Trimming removed 6 bases at V and 4 bases at J, with 21 bases between. Here the CDR3 reads CSVNPGAGRGETQYF. CDR3 sequence (DNA): TGCAGCGTCAACCCCGGGGCAGGCCGGGGAGAGACCCAGTACTTC.

The V and J genes are TRBV6-6 and TRBJ2-1; D is possibly TRBD1 (6 bases). The V end was cut by 2 bases, the J end by 5 bases, with 10 bases between. The CDR3 sequence is 14 residues long. In germline, CDR1 is MNHNY, CDR2 SVGAGI (reference sequence). Here the CDR3 reads CASSYRDKNNEQFF. CDR3 bases: TGTGCCAGCAGTTACCGGGACAAGAACAATGAGCAGTTCTTC.

The rearrangement uses TRBV4-3 and TRBJ2-5; 8 bases align to TRBD1. Trimming at V came to 4 bases and at J to 1 base, leaving 5 bases not matched to a gene. Germline values: CDR1 LGHNA, CDR2 YSLEER. The CDR3 has 15 residues. The CDR3 spells CASSRGTGPQETQYF. In DNA, the CDR3 is TGCGCCAGCAGCCGGGGGACAGGCCCCCAAGAGACCCAGTACTTC.

Details on this clone: The identical CDR3 is also encoded by other nucleotide sequences in the sample. This chain connects TRBV6-5 to TRBJ2-3; D uncertain. Trimming left V 6 bases short and J 3 bases short, with 4 bases between. Germline-derived CDR1 and CDR2 are MNHEY and SVGAGI. The CDR3 sequence is 11 residues long. In nucleotides, the CDR3 is TGTGCCAGCAGCCAGACAGATACGCAGTATTTT. It translates to CASSQTDTQYF.

The rearrangement joins TRBV28 to TRBJ1-6, with D unclear. The V end was cut by 3 bases, the J end by 7 bases, with 4 bases between. The CDR3 is 12 amino acids. CDR1 and CDR2 from the germline V gene are MDHEN and SYDVKM. CDR3 in amino acids: CASSLVNSPLHF. CDR3 DNA: TGTGCCAGCAGTTTGGTCAATTCACCCCTCCACTTT.

The V call is TRBV9, the J call TRBJ2-7; either TRBD1 or TRBD2 may fit D (5 bases each). V was clipped by 0 bases and J by 2 bases, with 12 bases between them. The CDR3 extends over 15 amino acids. Germline V gene data show CDR1 as SGDLS and CDR2 as YYNGEE. CDR3 sequence reads: CASSVAGTTAYEQYF. The DNA for the CDR3 is TGTGCCAGCAGCGTAGCGGGGACGACGGCCTACGAGCAGTACTTC.

The V and J genes are TRBV28 and TRBJ1-2; D may be TRBD1 (6 bases). The ends were cut back, 3 bases at V and 5 bases at J, with 13 bases in the middle. CDR1 is MDHEN, CDR2 SYDVKM, per germline. The CDR3 is 14 residues long. The CDR3 DNA reads as TGTGCCAGCAGTTTGGGGGCCAGGACATATGGCTACACCTTC. It codes for CASSLGARTYGYTF.

This clone was seen more than once but under ten times. J is TRBJ1-2 and V is TRBV23-1; possibly TRBD1 for D (6 bases). TRBV23-1 is reported as an ORF; its role is uncertain. This CDR3 has 11 amino acids. Trimming removed 4 bases at V and 7 bases at J, with 7 bases between. The CDR3 here is CASSPQGGYTF. The CDR3 nucleotides read TGCGCCAGCAGTCCACAGGGTGGCTACACCTTC.

This clone was counted once. The chain recombines TRBV5-6 with TRBJ1-6; 11 bases fit TRBD1. Germline assignment: CDR1 SGHDT and CDR2 YYEEEE. CDR3 length: 14 amino acids. With 4 bases clipped from V and 9 bases from J, the junction kept 3 bases outside the gene matches. The CDR3 DNA is TGTGCCAGCAGCGCGGGACAGGGGGTTTCACCCCTCCACTTT. It encodes CASSAGQGVSPLHF.

The rearrangement joins TRBV9 to TRBJ1-2; D unclear. The CDR3 length is 14 residues. V dropped 3 bases and J dropped 2 bases, with 11 bases sitting between them. In germline, CDR1 is SGDLS, CDR2 YYNGEE. CDR3 in DNA: TGTGCCAGCAGCGCTCCGGGTTCGAACTATGGCTACACCTTC. Its translation: CASSAPGSNYGYTF.

The chain's CDR3 is CASSLGGALANYGYTF. The CDR3 DNA follows: TGTGCCAGCAGCTTGGGGGGGGCCCTAGCTAACTATGGCTACACCTTC. The gene calls are TRBV5-4 and TRBJ1-2, with D perhaps TRBD1 (6 bases). The CDR3 length is 16 residues. The germline V and J ends were trimmed by 0 bases and 0 bases, with 12 bases remaining between them. Germline loops: CDR1 SGHNT, CDR2 YYREEE (reference sequence).

The chain recombines TRBV29-1 with TRBJ2-1, with D possibly TRBD1 on 6 matching bases. V shed 8 bases and J shed 2 bases, with 19 bases lying between them. This CDR3 has 15 amino acids. The germline CDR1 and CDR2 sequences are SQVTM and ANQGSEA. The CDR3 DNA is TGCAGCTCCAGACACAGGGATCTAGCCTACAATGAGCAGTTCTTC. Its protein product is CSSRHRDLAYNEQFF.

The chain is built from TRBV4-1 and TRBJ2-2; 7 bases line up with TRBD1. V lost 4 bases to trimming and J lost 5 bases; unmatched junction nucleotides: 1. The CDR3 extends over 13 amino acids. Germline V gives CDR1 MGHRA, CDR2 YSYEKL. As DNA, the CDR3 is TGCGCCAGCAGCCTACAGGGGACCGGGGAGCTGTTTTTT. This translates into CASSLQGTGELFF.

The genes are TRBV7-2 and TRBJ2-3; TRBD2 matches at 9 bases. Trimming cost V 1 base and J 4 bases; bases outside gene matches: 9. From germline, CDR1 is SGHTA and CDR2 FQGNSA. This CDR3 is built from 17 residues. The CDR3 sequence is CASSLGLRGGVSDTQYF. Here the CDR3 DNA reads TGTGCCAGCAGCTTAGGTCTGCGGGGGGGCGTCTCAGATACGCAGTATTTT. The entire variable domain, with the rest obtained from reference TRBV7-2 and TRBJ2-3, is as follows: GAGVSQSPSNKVTEKGKDVELRCDPISGHTALYWYRQSLGQGLEFLIYFQGNSAPDKSGLPSDRFSAERTGGSVSTLTIQRTQQEDSAVYLCASSLGLRGGVSDTQYFGPGTRLTVL.

The chain couples TRBV10-2 to TRBJ2-7, with D possibly matching TRBD1 (5 bases). Trimming pared 6 bases from V and 6 bases from J, leaving 15 bases between. Germline V gene sequence: CDR1 WSHSY, CDR2 SAAADI. The CDR3 totals 13 residues. In DNA, the CDR3 is TGCGCCAGCAGCCCCTCCCAGGGATCCGAGCAGTACTTC. Translated: CASSPSQGSEQYF.